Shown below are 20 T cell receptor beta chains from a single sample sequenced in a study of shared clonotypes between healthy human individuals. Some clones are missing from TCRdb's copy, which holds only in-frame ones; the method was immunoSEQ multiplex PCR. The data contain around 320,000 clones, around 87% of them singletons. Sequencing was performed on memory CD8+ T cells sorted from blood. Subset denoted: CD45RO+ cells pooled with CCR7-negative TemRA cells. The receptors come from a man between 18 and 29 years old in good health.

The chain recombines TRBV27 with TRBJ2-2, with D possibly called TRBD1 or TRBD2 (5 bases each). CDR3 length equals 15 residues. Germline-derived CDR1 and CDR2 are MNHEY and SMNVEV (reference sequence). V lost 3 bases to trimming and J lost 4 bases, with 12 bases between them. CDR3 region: CASSFLMGTTGELFF. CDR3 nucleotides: TGTGCCAGCAGTTTTTTAATGGGGACCACCGGGGAGCTGTTTTTT.

The DNA of the CDR3 is TGTGCCAGCAGTTACGAGACTAGCATCACCGGGGAGCTGTTTTTT. This sequence encodes CASSYETSITGELFF. J is TRBJ2-2 and V is TRBV6-5; the match to TRBD2 covers 7 bases. The CDR3 length is 15 residues. Germline V lookup: CDR1 MNHEY, CDR2 SVGAGI. The trim removed 2 bases at V and 4 bases at J, leaving 4 bases unmatched.

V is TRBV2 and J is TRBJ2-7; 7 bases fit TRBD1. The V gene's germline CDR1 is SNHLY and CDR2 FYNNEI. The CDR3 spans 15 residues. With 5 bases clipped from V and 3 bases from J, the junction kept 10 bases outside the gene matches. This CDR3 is CASSPRQGTFYEQYF. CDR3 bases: TGTGCCAGCAGTCCAAGACAGGGTACATTCTACGAGCAGTACTTC.

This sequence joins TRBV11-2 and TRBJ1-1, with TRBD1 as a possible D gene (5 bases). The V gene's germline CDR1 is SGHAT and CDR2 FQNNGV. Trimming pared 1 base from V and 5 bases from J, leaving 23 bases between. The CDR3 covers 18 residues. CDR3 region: CASSLGLYFRGLGTEAFF. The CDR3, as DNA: TGTGCCAGCAGCTTAGGACTCTACTTTAGGGGATTGGGGACTGAAGCTTTCTTT.

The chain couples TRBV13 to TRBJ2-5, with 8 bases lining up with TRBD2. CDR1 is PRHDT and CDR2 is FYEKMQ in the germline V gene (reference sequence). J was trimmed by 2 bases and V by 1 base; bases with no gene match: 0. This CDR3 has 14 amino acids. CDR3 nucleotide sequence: TGTGCCAGCAGCTTAGCGGGGGGGCAAGAGACCCAGTACTTC. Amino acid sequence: CASSLAGGQETQYF. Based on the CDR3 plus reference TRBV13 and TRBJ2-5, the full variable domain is AAGVIQSPRHLIKEKRETATLKCYPIPRHDTVYWYQQGPGQDPQFLISFYEKMQSDKGSIPDRFSAQQFSDYHSELNMSSLELGDSALYFCASSLAGGQETQYFGPGTRLLVL.

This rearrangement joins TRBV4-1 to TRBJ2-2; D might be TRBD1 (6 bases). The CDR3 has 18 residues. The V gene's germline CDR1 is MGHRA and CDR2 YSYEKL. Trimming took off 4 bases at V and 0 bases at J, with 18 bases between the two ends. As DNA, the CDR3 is TGCGCCAGCAGCCCCCACCTAGGACAGCACGCGAACACCGGGGAGCTGTTTTTT. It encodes CASSPHLGQHANTGELFF.

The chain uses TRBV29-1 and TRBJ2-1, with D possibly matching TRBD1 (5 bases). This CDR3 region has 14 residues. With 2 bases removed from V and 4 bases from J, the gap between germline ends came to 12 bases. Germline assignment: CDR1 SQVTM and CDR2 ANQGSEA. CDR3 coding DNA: TGCAGCGTTGAAAGGGGTACAGCATACAATGAGCAGTTCTTC. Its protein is CSVERGTAYNEQFF.

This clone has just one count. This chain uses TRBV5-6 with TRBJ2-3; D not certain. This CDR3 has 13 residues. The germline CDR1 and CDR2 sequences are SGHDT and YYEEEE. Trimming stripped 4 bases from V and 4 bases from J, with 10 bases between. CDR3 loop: CASSPGYPDTQYF. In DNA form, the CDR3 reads TGTGCCAGCAGCCCGGGCTACCCAGATACGCAGTATTTT. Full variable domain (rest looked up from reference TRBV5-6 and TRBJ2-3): DAGVTQSPTHLIKTRGQQVTLRCSPKSGHDTVSWYQQALGQGPQFIFQYYEEEERQRGNFPDRFSGHQFPNYSSELNVNALLLGDSALYLCASSPGYPDTQYFGPGTRLTVL.

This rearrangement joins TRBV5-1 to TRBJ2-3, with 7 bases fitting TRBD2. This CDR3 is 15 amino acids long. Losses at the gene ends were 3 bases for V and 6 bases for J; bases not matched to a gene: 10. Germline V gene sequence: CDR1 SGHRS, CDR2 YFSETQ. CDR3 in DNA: TGCGCCAGCAGCTCTCTGGGACTACCAACGGATACGCAGTATTTT. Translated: CASSSLGLPTDTQYF.

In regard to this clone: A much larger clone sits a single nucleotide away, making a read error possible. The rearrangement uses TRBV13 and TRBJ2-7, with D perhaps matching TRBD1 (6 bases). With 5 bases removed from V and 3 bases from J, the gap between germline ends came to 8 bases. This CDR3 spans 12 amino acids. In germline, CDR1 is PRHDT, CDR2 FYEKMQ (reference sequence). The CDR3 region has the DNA TGTGCCAGCAGCATGGACAGCTACGAGCAGTACTTC. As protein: CASSMDSYEQYF.

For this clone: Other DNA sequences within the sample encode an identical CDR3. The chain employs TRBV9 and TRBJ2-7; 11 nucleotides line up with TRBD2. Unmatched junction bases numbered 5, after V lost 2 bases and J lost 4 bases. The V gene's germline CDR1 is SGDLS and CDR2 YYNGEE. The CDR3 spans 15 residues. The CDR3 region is CASSVGTSGFYEQYF. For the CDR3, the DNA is TGTGCCAGCAGCGTCGGGACTAGCGGCTTTTACGAGCAGTACTTC.

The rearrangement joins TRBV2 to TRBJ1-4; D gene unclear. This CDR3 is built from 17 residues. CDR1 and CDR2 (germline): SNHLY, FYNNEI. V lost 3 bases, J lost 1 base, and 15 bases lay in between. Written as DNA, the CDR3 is TGTGCCAGCAGTGACCCCTCAGAGCTAGGAACTAATGAAAAACTGTTTTTT. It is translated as CASSDPSELGTNEKLFF. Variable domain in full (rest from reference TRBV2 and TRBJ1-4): EPEVTQTPSHQVTQMGQEVILRCVPISNHLYFYWYRQILGQKVEFLVSFYNNEISEKSEIFDDQFSVERPDGSNFTLKIRSTKLEDSAMYFCASSDPSELGTNEKLFFGSGTQLSVL.

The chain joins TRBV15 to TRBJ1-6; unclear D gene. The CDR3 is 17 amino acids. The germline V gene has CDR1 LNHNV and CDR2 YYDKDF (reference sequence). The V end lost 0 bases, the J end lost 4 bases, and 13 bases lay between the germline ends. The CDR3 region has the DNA TGTGCCACCAGCAGAGATCGGCAGGACTATTATAATTCACCCCTCCACTTT. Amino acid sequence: CATSRDRQDYYNSPLHF.

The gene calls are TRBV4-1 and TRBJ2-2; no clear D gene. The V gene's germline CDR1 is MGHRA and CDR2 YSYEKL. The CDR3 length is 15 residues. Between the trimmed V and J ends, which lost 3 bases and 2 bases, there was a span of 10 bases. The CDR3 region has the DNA TGCGCCAGCAGCCAGACACTCGTAAACACCGGGGAGCTGTTTTTT. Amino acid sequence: CASSQTLVNTGELFF.

CDR3 nucleotides: TGCGCCAGCAGCGGAGAGGGTAGCACTGAAGCTTTCTTT. It yields the protein CASSGEGSTEAFF. The chain is built from TRBV5-1 and TRBJ1-1; no clear D gene. In germline, CDR1 is SGHRS, CDR2 YFSETQ. Trimming removed 4 bases at V and 4 bases at J, with 11 bases between. This CDR3 region has 13 residues. The full variable domain, in which reference TRBV5-1 and TRBJ1-1 provide the parts outside the CDR3, is KAGVTQTPRYLIKTRGQQVTLSCSPISGHRSVSWYQQTPGQGLQFLFEYFSETQRNKGNFPGRFSGRQFSNSRSEMNVSTLELGDSALYLCASSGEGSTEAFFGQGTRLTVV.

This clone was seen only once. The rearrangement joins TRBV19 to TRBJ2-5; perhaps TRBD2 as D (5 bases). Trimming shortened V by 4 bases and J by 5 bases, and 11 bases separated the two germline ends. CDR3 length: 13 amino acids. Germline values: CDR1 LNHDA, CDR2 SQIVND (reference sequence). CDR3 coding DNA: TGTGCCAGTAGTAACCTACTAGGGGAGACCCAGTACTTC. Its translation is CASSNLLGETQYF.

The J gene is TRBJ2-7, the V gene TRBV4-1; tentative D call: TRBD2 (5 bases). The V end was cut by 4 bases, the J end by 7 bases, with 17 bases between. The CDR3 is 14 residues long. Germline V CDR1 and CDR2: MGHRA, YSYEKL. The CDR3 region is CASSLHSGYLEQYF. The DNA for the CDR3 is TGCGCCAGCAGCCTACATTCGGGGTACTTGGAGCAGTACTTC.

The CDR3 here is CASSQSGGSGPYEQYF. The DNA of the CDR3 is TGTGCCAGCAGCCAGTCGGGTGGGAGTGGCCCCTACGAGCAGTACTTC. The gene calls are TRBV14 and TRBJ2-7; perhaps TRBD2 as D (5 bases). The CDR3 is 16 amino acids. Germline CDR1 and CDR2: SGHDN and FVKESK. V lost 3 bases and J lost 2, with 17 bases in between.

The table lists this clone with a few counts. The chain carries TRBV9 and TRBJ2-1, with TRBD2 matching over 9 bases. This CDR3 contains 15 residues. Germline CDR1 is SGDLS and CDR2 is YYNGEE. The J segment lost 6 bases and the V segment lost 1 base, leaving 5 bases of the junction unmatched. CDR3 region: CASSVNEGLANEQFF. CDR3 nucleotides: TGTGCCAGCAGCGTAAATGAGGGACTAGCCAATGAGCAGTTCTTC.

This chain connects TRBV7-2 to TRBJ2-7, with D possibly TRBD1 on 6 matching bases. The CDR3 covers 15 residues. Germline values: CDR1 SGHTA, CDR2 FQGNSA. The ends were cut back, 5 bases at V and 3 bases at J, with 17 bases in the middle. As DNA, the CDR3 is TGTGCCAGCAGCCCAGGGGTAGGAACTGGCTACGAGCAGTACTTC. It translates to CASSPGVGTGYEQYF.